This T cell receptor beta chain was observed in a study of T cell responses to AZD1222 COVID-19 vaccine. Study-wide results and limits: Mostly white British, mostly female donors; authors suggested clonal diversity may be underestimated. The breadth and depth of Spike-specific TCRs increased once two AZD1222 doses had been given.

A note on this clone: The antigen is not known.

Repertoires were generated with immunoSEQ multiplex PCR, while TCRdb's copy carries only in-frame clones and drops some. The sample lists some 150,000 clones, roughly 92% occurring once. The CDR3 totals 20 residues. This chain joins TRBV21-1 and TRBJ1-5; the DNA was not compared with TRBD1, the D call given in the table. TRBV21-1 is noted as a pseudogene. The sequence derives from an adult in good health. Sequences were derived from peripheral blood, sampled on day 0 of AZD1222 vaccination. CDR3 DNA sequence: TGTGCCAGCAGCAAAAACTCCGGGACAGGGTTACCATATAGCAATCAGCCCCAGCATTTT. Protein: CASSKNSGTGLPYSNQPQHF.